The entry below gives a single TCR beta chain sequence along with its context. Antigen unknown. This sample was taken from a study of immune evolution from preneoplasia to lung adenocarcinoma. Study-level results: Highest clonality occurred in KRAS-mutant, not EGFR-mutant or double wild-type, nodules. Normal lung had the highest top T cell clone frequencies.

Produced via immunoSEQ multiplex PCR; TCRdb's table is partial and in-frame only. There are approximately 9,100 clones in the sample; approximately 85% occur only once, and 5% to 7% lies in the top ten. Premalignant or tumor cells were enriched by macro-dissection after pathologic assessment. Trimming left V 3 bases short and J 4 bases short, with 16 bases between. The CDR3 consists of 15 residues. The germline V gene encodes CDR1 SGDLS and CDR2 YYNGEE. This TCR came from a person aged 70 to 79 with lung adenocarcinoma. The sample comprised FFPE minimally invasive lung adenocarcinoma tissue. The V gene is TRBV9, the J gene TRBJ1-1; D gene ambiguous. In DNA form, the CDR3 reads TGTGCCAGCAGCGCCGGAGGTGGCACGGGCACTGAAGCTTTCTTT. Its translation: CASSAGGGTGTEAFF.